These 6 T cell receptor beta chains were all obtained from the same sample, sequenced in a study of control samples from healthy donors and cancer patients. Sequenced by immunoSEQ multiplex PCR; TCRdb stores in-frame clones only, minus some. The sample comprises about 92,000 clones, roughly 82% of which are singletons, and approximately 9.8% rests with the top ten. Sequencing input: blood. These receptors all come from a woman in her sixties or seventies in good health.

This clone was recorded once. The gene calls are TRBV14 and TRBJ2-7; either TRBD1 or TRBD2 may supply D (5 bases each). Germline assignment: CDR1 SGHDN and CDR2 FVKESK. The CDR3 has 13 residues. Trimming pared 8 bases from V and 1 base from J, leaving 12 bases between. The CDR3 loop reads CASARDLSYEQYF. CDR3 nucleotides: TGTGCCAGCGCCCGGGACCTATCCTACGAGCAGTACTTC.

The V and J genes are TRBV18 and TRBJ1-2; TRBD1 matches at 7 bases. Trimming at V came to 2 bases and at J to 5 bases, leaving 2 bases not matched to a gene. CDR3 length: 13 residues. Germline loops: CDR1 KGHSH, CDR2 LQKENI. CDR3 region: CASSPGQEYGYTF. The CDR3 nucleotides are TGTGCCAGCTCACCAGGACAGGAATATGGCTACACCTTC. Filled out from reference TRBV18 and TRBJ1-2, the complete variable domain reads NAGVMQNPRHLVRRRGQEARLRCSPMKGHSHVYWYRQLPEEGLKFMVYLQKENIIDESGMPKERFSAEFPKEGPSILRIQQVVRGDSAAYFCASSPGQEYGYTFGSGTRLTVV.

V gene TRBV27 combines with J gene TRBJ2-2; D is ambiguous. Trimming left V 8 bases short and J 2 bases short, with 18 bases between. CDR3 size: 16 residues. Germline-derived CDR1 and CDR2 are MNHEY and SMNVEV (reference sequence). The CDR3 region is CASGHQSSANTGELFF. The CDR3 DNA reads as TGTGCCAGCGGCCACCAGTCTTCCGCCAACACCGGGGAGCTGTTTTTT.

This clone has just a few counts. This chain joins TRBV23-1 and TRBJ1-5; maybe TRBD1 (5 bases). TRBV23-1 is sorted into the ORF group, with uncertain function. CDR3 length: 14 residues. Trimming removed 0 bases from V and 2 bases from J, with 5 bases in between. The chain's CDR3 is CASSQSGGNQPQHF. CDR3 bases: TGCGCCAGCAGTCAATCGGGGGGCAATCAGCCCCAGCATTTT.

This clone was detected only once. V and J are TRBV16 and TRBJ1-2; D not resolved. The CDR3 is 13 amino acids. The V end lost 2 bases, the J end lost 4 bases, and 8 bases lay between the germline ends. Germline V gene data show CDR1 as KGHSY and CDR2 as FQNENV. For the CDR3, the DNA is TGTGCCAGCAGCCAAAATGGGCCCTATGGCTACACCTTC. This translates into CASSQNGPYGYTF.

V usage is TRBV11-1 and J usage is TRBJ1-6; 10 nucleotides align to TRBD1. The CDR3 sequence is 14 residues long. J gave up 10 bases and V 5 bases, and 5 bases lay outside the gene matches. Germline V gene sequence: CDR1 SGHAT, CDR2 FQDESV (reference sequence). The CDR3 region is CASSGDRGQSPLHF. DNA for the CDR3: TGTGCCAGCAGCGGGGACAGGGGACAGTCACCCCTCCACTTT.